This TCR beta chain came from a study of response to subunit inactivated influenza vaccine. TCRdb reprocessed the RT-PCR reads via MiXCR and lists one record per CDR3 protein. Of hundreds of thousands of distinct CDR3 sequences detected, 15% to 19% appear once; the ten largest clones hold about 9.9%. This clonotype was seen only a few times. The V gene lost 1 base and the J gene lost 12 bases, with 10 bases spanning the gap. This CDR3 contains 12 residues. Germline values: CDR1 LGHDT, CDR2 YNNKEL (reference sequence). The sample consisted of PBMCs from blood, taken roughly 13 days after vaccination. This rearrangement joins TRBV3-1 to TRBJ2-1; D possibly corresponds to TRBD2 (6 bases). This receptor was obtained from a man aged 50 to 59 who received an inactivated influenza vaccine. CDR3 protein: CASSQVGSGQFF. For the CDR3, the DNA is TGTGCCAGCAGCCAAGTCGGTAGCGGGCAGTTCTTC.